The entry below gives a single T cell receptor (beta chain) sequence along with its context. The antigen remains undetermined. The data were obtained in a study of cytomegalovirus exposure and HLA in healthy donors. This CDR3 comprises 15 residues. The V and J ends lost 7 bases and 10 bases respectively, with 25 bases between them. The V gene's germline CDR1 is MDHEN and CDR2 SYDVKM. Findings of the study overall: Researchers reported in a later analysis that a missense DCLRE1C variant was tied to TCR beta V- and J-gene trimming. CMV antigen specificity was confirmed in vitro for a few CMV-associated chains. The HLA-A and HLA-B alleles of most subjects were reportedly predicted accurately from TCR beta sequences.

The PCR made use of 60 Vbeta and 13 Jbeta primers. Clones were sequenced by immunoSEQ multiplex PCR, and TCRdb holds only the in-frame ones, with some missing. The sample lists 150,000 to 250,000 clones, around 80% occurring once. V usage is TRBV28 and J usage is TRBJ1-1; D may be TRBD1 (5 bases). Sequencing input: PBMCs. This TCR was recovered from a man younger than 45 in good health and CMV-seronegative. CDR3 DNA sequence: TGTGCCAGCACCCAATGGGGGGGACCAGGAGTTGGAGCTTTCTTT. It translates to CASTQWGGPGVGAFF.